The 14 T cell receptor beta chains in this list originate from one sample, sequenced in a study of cytomegalovirus exposure and HLA in healthy donors. PCR primers comprised 60 Vbeta and 13 Jbeta primers. The protocol was immunoSEQ multiplex PCR, while the TCRdb copy is restricted to in-frame clones and leaves out a portion. This sample has about 130,000 clones; roughly 78% occur once, and the top ten carry approximately 10%. Source material: PBMCs. Receptors originate from a man aged 25 to 40 in good health and CMV-seropositive.

This clone has a handful of counts. The gene calls are TRBV28 and TRBJ1-2, with 7 bases that match TRBD1. The germline V gene encodes CDR1 MDHEN and CDR2 SYDVKM. The length of the CDR3 is 14 residues. Trimming at V came to 5 bases and at J to 8 bases, leaving 11 bases not matched to a gene. The CDR3, as DNA: TGTGCCAGCAGTCCCACAGGGGACCCTTGGGGCTACACCTTC. Residues: CASSPTGDPWGYTF.

This clone was seen more than once but under ten times. This chain joins TRBV9 and TRBJ1-2; 9 nucleotides line up with TRBD1. This CDR3 spans 15 amino acids. Germline CDR1 reads SGDLS; CDR2 reads YYNGEE. V dropped 2 bases and J dropped 8; count of bases not matched to a gene: 10. The CDR3 region is CASSVAGTGFWGYTF. CDR3 DNA sequence: TGTGCCAGCAGCGTTGCAGGGACAGGGTTCTGGGGCTACACCTTC.

This chain uses TRBV6-5 with TRBJ2-7, with 7 bases fitting TRBD1. The germline V gene encodes CDR1 MNHEY and CDR2 SVGAGI. Trimming took 6 bases from V and 2 from J; bases not matched to a gene: 7. This CDR3 has 14 amino acids. CDR3 in amino acids: CASSLQGRTYEQYF. The CDR3 coding sequence is TGTGCCAGCAGCCTACAGGGGCGCACCTACGAGCAGTACTTC.

This clone turned up a few times. This chain joins TRBV7-9 and TRBJ2-3, with TRBD1 identical over 7 bases. V gave up 3 bases and J gave up 6 bases; unmatched junction bases: 9. This CDR3 is 15 amino acids long. Germline V gene sequence: CDR1 SEHNR, CDR2 FQNEAQ (reference sequence). The CDR3 bases are TGTGCCAGCAGCTTCGCTAGCAGGGGGTACGATACGCAGTATTTT. It encodes CASSFASRGYDTQYF.

The V gene is TRBV6-6, the J gene TRBJ2-5; TRBD1 agrees at 7 bases. The better agreement between TRBJ2-7 and the DNA end casts doubt on the J call. The CDR3 totals 14 residues. Germline values: CDR1 MNHNY, CDR2 SVGAGI (reference sequence). The CDR3 bases are TGTGCCAGCAACGACGCTGACAGGGTATACGAGCAGTACTTC. Its protein product is CASNDADRVYEQYF.

The rearrangement uses TRBV7-3 and TRBJ1-2, with D possibly being TRBD1 (6 bases). V lost 5 bases to trimming and J lost 4 bases, with 17 bases between them. The CDR3 spans 15 residues. Germline V gives CDR1 SGHTA, CDR2 FQGTGA. CDR3 in DNA: TGTGCCAGCAGCCCCGGCGTCAGGGGTAGCTATGGCTACACCTTC. Protein product: CASSPGVRGSYGYTF.

V is TRBV5-1 and J is TRBJ1-2; D is uncertain. The germline V gene has CDR1 SGHRS and CDR2 YFSETQ. The CDR3 has 15 residues. Trimming removed 0 bases at V and 0 bases at J, with 9 bases between. The CDR3 is CASSLVGQANYGYTF. The DNA of the CDR3 is TGCGCCAGCAGCTTGGTTGGCCAAGCTAACTATGGCTACACCTTC.

This rearrangement joins TRBV6-5 to TRBJ1-3; TRBD1 is a possible D gene (5 bases). Germline CDR1 MNHEY, CDR2 SVGAGI. The CDR3 loop spans 15 amino acids. V was pared by 0 bases and J by 2 bases, with 8 bases between. This CDR3 is CASSYSGTAGNTIYF. The CDR3 nucleotides read TGTGCCAGCAGTTACTCCGGGACTGCTGGAAACACCATATATTTT.

The chain links TRBV6-1 to TRBJ1-2; a possible D gene is TRBD1 (5 bases). This CDR3 region has 16 residues. Trimming pared 2 bases from V and 0 bases from J, leaving 13 bases between. Germline loops: CDR1 MNHNS, CDR2 SASEGT. The CDR3, as DNA: TGTGCCAGCAGTGAATTTGACAGCCAAACTAACTATGGCTACACCTTC. Its protein is CASSEFDSQTNYGYTF.

V is TRBV9 and J is TRBJ1-2; 7 bases map to TRBD1. Trimming cost V 3 bases and J 3 bases; bases outside gene matches: 8. CDR3 length: 15 residues. Germline CDR1 and CDR2: SGDLS and YYNGEE. The CDR3 DNA reads as TGTGCCAGCAGCGGACCGGACAGGTCTTACTATGGCTACACCTTC. Its translation is CASSGPDRSYYGYTF.

This chain joins TRBV2 and TRBJ2-2; D is possibly TRBD1 (6 bases). The V gene lost 5 bases and the J gene lost 1 base, with 8 bases spanning the gap. Looked up from germline, CDR1 is SNHLY and CDR2 is FYNNEI. The CDR3 consists of 14 residues. The CDR3 DNA sequence: TGTGCCAGCAGTCAGGGACAGAACACCGGGGAGCTGTTTTTT. Residues: CASSQGQNTGELFF.

The J gene is TRBJ2-3, the V gene TRBV5-1, with 8 bases matching TRBD1. Germline V gene lookup returns CDR1 SGHRS and CDR2 YFSETQ. The CDR3 consists of 14 residues. Trimming took 9 bases from V and 4 from J; bases not matched to a gene: 10. The CDR3 DNA follows: TGCGCCACGAACCCGGGACAGGAGGCAGATACGCAGTATTTT. Its translation is CATNPGQEADTQYF.

The V call is TRBV6-1, the J call TRBJ2-7, with 9 bases lining up with TRBD1. Germline V gene lookup returns CDR1 MNHNS and CDR2 SASEGT. The trim removed 2 bases at V and 5 bases at J, leaving 10 bases unmatched. The CDR3 loop spans 16 amino acids. CDR3 amino acids: CASSEISTGGLHEQYF. The DNA for the CDR3 is TGTGCCAGCAGTGAAATTTCGACAGGGGGTCTGCACGAGCAGTACTTC.

CDR3 nucleotide sequence: TGTGCCAGCAGGAGGGGGCTAGGTTTTTTTAGCTATGGCTACACCTTC. Translation: CASRRGLGFFSYGYTF. V and J are TRBV2 and TRBJ1-2; 7 nucleotides line up with TRBD1. The germline V gene encodes CDR1 SNHLY and CDR2 FYNNEI. The V gene end was trimmed by 6 bases and the J gene end by 4 bases; junction bases not matched to a gene: 14. This CDR3 has 16 amino acids.